Shown below are 17 T cell receptor beta chains from a single sample sequenced in a study of cytomegalovirus exposure and HLA in healthy donors. The PCR was carried out with 60 Vbeta primers and 13 Jbeta primers. Here immunoSEQ multiplex PCR was the method, and the copy in TCRdb shows in-frame clones only, minus some. The data show around 160,000 clones, 65% to 70% seen once. The specimen was PBMCs. Every receptor here comes from a woman aged 18-29 years in good health and CMV-seropositive.

The chain carries TRBV6-5 and TRBJ2-7; 7 bases agree with TRBD1. The V gene's germline CDR1 is MNHEY and CDR2 SVGAGI. The CDR3 contains 13 residues. V lost 2 bases and J lost 6; bases outside the gene matches: 4. The CDR3 is CASSYLTGFEQYF. CDR3 coding DNA: TGTGCCAGCAGTTACCTGACAGGGTTCGAGCAGTACTTC.

The V gene is TRBV30, the J gene TRBJ1-1; a possible D gene is TRBD1 (6 bases). Germline CDR1 GTSNPN, CDR2 SVGIG (reference sequence). The CDR3 covers 15 residues. Trimming took 1 base from V and 6 from J, leaving 18 bases between them. For the CDR3, the DNA is TGTGCCTGGAGTGACCGTCACAGGGTTTACGCTGAAGCTTTCTTT. Translation: CAWSDRHRVYAEAFF.

The chain has TRBV18 and TRBJ1-1, with D possibly being TRBD1 (6 bases). The V gene lost 2 bases and the J gene lost 4 bases, with 17 bases spanning the gap. Germline-derived CDR1 and CDR2 are KGHSH and LQKENI. The CDR3 loop spans 16 amino acids. The CDR3 here is CASSPGTPALGTEAFF. CDR3 sequence (DNA): TGTGCCAGCTCACCAGGGACACCCGCTCTAGGCACTGAAGCTTTCTTT.

The rearrangement uses TRBV30 and TRBJ1-4; D is uncertain. Germline V gene lookup returns CDR1 GTSNPN and CDR2 SVGIG (reference sequence). The CDR3 is 14 residues long. Trimming shortened V by 6 bases and J by 7 bases, and 18 bases separated the two germline ends. The CDR3 DNA follows: TGTGCCTGTAGAGAGGGTTCGGGTGGTGAAAAACTGTTTTTT. Protein sequence: CACREGSGGEKLFF.

This clone turned up a few times. The chain links TRBV7-9 to TRBJ1-6; no firm D call. Looked up from germline, CDR1 is SEHNR and CDR2 is FQNEAQ (reference sequence). This CDR3 is built from 15 residues. The V gene lost 4 bases and the J gene lost 8 bases, with 15 bases spanning the gap. The CDR3 protein is CASSSQSGSDSPLHF. DNA for the CDR3: TGTGCCAGCAGCTCTCAGTCGGGGAGTGATTCACCCCTCCACTTT.

This rearrangement joins TRBV27 to TRBJ1-1, with 7 bases that match TRBD1. CDR1 is MNHEY, CDR2 SMNVEV, per germline (reference sequence). Germline trimming cut 5 bases from V and 6 bases from J; bases unmatched to any gene: 12. The CDR3 consists of 15 residues. In DNA, the CDR3 is TGTGCCAGCAGTCCCGACAGGGCGAGGAGTCCTGAAGCTTTCTTT. Encoded protein: CASSPDRARSPEAFF.

The chain is built from TRBV7-6 and TRBJ2-5; D is undetermined. The length of the CDR3 is 16 residues. V lost 2 bases and J 5 bases, leaving 18 bases between the germline ends. Germline CDR1 reads SGHVS; CDR2 reads FNYEAQ. The CDR3 protein is CASSLIRLPGLETQYF. CDR3 nucleotides: TGTGCCAGCAGCTTAATCCGTCTCCCGGGTTTGGAGACCCAGTACTTC.

The chain uses TRBV6-5 and TRBJ2-1, with a tentative D call TRBD1 (6 bases). Trimming pared 0 bases from V and 0 bases from J, leaving 9 bases between. Germline CDR1 is MNHEY and CDR2 is SVGAGI. The CDR3 has 16 amino acids. Written as DNA, the CDR3 is TGTGCCAGCAGTTACTCCCGGGACACCTCCTACAATGAGCAGTTCTTC. It specifies CASSYSRDTSYNEQFF.

The chain uses TRBV6-1 and TRBJ2-7; D may be TRBD2 (5 bases). CDR1 is MNHNS, CDR2 SASEGT, per germline. The CDR3 runs to 16 residues. Trimming took off 2 bases at V and 7 bases at J, with 21 bases between the two ends. The CDR3 DNA reads TGTGCCAGCAGTGAACGCTTGACCAATCCTCGGGAAGAGCAGTACTTC. It specifies CASSERLTNPREEQYF.

CDR3 amino acids: CASSMVLGLNQPQHF. As DNA, the CDR3 is TGCGCCAGCAGCATGGTGCTAGGCCTCAATCAGCCCCAGCATTTT. V usage is TRBV4-1 and J usage is TRBJ1-5, with D uncertain. Germline V lookup: CDR1 MGHRA, CDR2 YSYEKL. The CDR3 is 15 residues long. Trimming removed 5 bases from V and 3 bases from J, with 14 bases in between.

This chain links TRBV27 with TRBJ2-2, with D perhaps matching TRBD1 (6 bases). The V end lost 0 bases, the J end lost 8 bases, and 13 bases lay between the germline ends. CDR3 size: 15 residues. Germline values: CDR1 MNHEY, CDR2 SMNVEV (reference sequence). The CDR3 loop reads CASSLSVTRGGELFF. DNA for the CDR3: TGTGCCAGCAGTTTATCTGTCACCAGGGGAGGGGAGCTGTTTTTT.

DNA for the CDR3: TGTGCCATCAGTGAGTTTACGCTAGGTACCTACGAGCAGTACTTC. It specifies CAISEFTLGTYEQYF. This chain connects TRBV10-3 to TRBJ2-7; no definite D call. CDR1 and CDR2 from the germline V gene are ENHRY and SYGVKD. CDR3 size: 15 residues. V was shortened by 1 base and J by 2 bases, with 12 bases between the two germline ends.

V is TRBV2 and J is TRBJ2-7, with TRBD1 matching over 10 bases. The ends lost 7 bases at V and 6 bases at J; junction bases unmatched: 9. Germline V lookup: CDR1 SNHLY, CDR2 FYNNEI. The CDR3 runs 14 residues. CDR3 sequence: CASNGQGVPGEQYF. CDR3 bases: TGTGCCAGCAATGGACAGGGGGTTCCGGGCGAGCAGTACTTC. Drawing the rest from reference TRBV2 and TRBJ2-7, the complete variable domain is EPEVTQTPSHQVTQMGQEVILRCVPISNHLYFYWYRQILGQKVEFLVSFYNNEISEKSEIFDDQFSVERPDGSNFTLKIRSTKLEDSAMYFCASNGQGVPGEQYFGPGTRLTVT.

The gene calls are TRBV5-1 and TRBJ2-5; D possibly corresponds to TRBD1 (5 bases). CDR1 is SGHRS and CDR2 is YFSETQ in the germline V gene. The V gene lost 6 bases and the J gene lost 2 bases, with 14 bases spanning the gap. The CDR3 extends over 14 amino acids. CDR3 bases: TGCGCCAGCAAGGGGAATCCTACTCAAGAGACCCAGTACTTC. This codes for CASKGNPTQETQYF. Using reference TRBV5-1 and TRBJ2-5 for the parts outside the CDR3, the full variable domain is KAGVTQTPRYLIKTRGQQVTLSCSPISGHRSVSWYQQTPGQGLQFLFEYFSETQRNKGNFPGRFSGRQFSNSRSEMNVSTLELGDSALYLCASKGNPTQETQYFGPGTRLLVL.

The chain is built from TRBV2 and TRBJ2-6, with D possibly matching TRBD2 (5 bases). This CDR3 is built from 16 residues. V dropped 1 base and J dropped 4 bases, with 11 bases sitting between them. Germline V gene lookup returns CDR1 SNHLY and CDR2 FYNNEI. CDR3 in DNA: TGTGCCAGCAGTGAAGTAGTTGGGAGCGGGGCCAACGTCCTGACTTTC. This sequence encodes CASSEVVGSGANVLTF.

The chain employs TRBV4-2 and TRBJ1-4; TRBD1 matches 7 bases. Germline V gene sequence: CDR1 LGHNA, CDR2 YNFKEQ. Unmatched junction bases numbered 17, after V lost 3 bases and J lost 13 bases. There are 16 residues in the CDR3. The CDR3 reads CASSQPGTVVPQLLFF. The DNA of the CDR3 is TGTGCCAGCAGCCAGCCCGGGACAGTGGTCCCCCAATTACTGTTTTTT.

The J gene is TRBJ1-3, the V gene TRBV30, with a tentative D call TRBD1 (6 bases). Germline V gene sequence: CDR1 GTSNPN, CDR2 SVGIG (reference sequence). V gave up 5 bases and J gave up 4 bases, with 12 bases separating them. The CDR3 totals 13 residues. As DNA, the CDR3 is TGTGCCTGGGAACAGGGAGTCGGAAACACCATATATTTT. It codes for CAWEQGVGNTIYF.